Reported below is one TCR beta chain. The data originate from a study of shared clonotypes between healthy human individuals. The ends were cut back, 5 bases at V and 5 bases at J, with 30 bases in the middle. CDR1 and CDR2 (germline): MDHEN, SYDVKM. The CDR3 spans 19 residues. Generated by immunoSEQ multiplex PCR, the TCRdb table keeps only in-frame clones and is missing some. The sample contains about 490,000 clones, approximately 80% of which appear only once. The sequence came from a middle-aged woman in good health. Some clones in this sample may be carry-over from other donors' samples. V and J are TRBV28 and TRBJ2-5; D is undetermined. Specimen: PBMCs. The DNA for the CDR3 is TGTGCCAGCAGTACCCCCCCCAACTATGCGGTCCTTCAAGGGGAGACCCAGTACTTC. This codes for CASSTPPNYAVLQGETQYF. Full variable domain (outside the CDR3, taken from reference TRBV28 and TRBJ2-5): DVKVTQSSRYLVKRTGEKVFLECVQDMDHENMFWYRQDPGLGLRLIYFSYDVKMKEKGDIPEGYSVSREKKERFSLILESASTNQTSMYLCASSTPPNYAVLQGETQYFGPGTRLLVL.